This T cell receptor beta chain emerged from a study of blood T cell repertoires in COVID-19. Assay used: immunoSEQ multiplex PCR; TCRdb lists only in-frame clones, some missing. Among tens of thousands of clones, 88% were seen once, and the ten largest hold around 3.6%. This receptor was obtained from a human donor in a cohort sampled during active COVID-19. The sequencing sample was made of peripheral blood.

The CDR3 sequence: CASSITGGSYEQYF. The CDR3, as DNA: TGTGCCAGTAGTATAACCGGGGGGTCCTACGAGCAGTACTTC. J is TRBJ2-7 and V is TRBV19; 7 positions match TRBD2. V was pared by 2 bases and J by 1 base, with 2 bases of the junction left unmatched. Looked up from germline, CDR1 is LNHDA and CDR2 is SQIVND (reference sequence). CDR3 length: 14 residues.